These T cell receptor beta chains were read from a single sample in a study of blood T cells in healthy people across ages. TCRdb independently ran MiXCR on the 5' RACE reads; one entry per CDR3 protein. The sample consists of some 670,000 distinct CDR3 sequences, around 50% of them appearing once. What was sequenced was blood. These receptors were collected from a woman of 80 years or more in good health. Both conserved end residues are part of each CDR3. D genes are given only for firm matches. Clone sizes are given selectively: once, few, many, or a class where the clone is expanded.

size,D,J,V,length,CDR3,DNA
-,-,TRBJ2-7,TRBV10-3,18,CAISDSRATRQGIDEQYF,TGTGCCATCAGTGATTCCAGGGCCACGCGGCAGGGGATCGACGAGCAGTACTTC
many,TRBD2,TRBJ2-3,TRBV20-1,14,CSARVGGRADTQYF,TGCAGTGCTAGAGTGGGCGGGAGGGCAGATACGCAGTATTTT
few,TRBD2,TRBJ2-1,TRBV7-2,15,CASSLNRGLAGVQFF,TGTGCCAGCAGCTTAAATAGGGGACTAGCGGGAGTGCAGTTCTTC
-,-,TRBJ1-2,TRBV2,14,CAGGGGSLGYGYTF,TGTGCCGGCGGAGGCGGGAGCTTAGGGTATGGCTACACCTTC
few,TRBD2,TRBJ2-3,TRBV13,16,CASSSEDSGVRDTQYF,TGTGCCAGCAGCTCTGAGGATAGCGGGGTGCGAGATACGCAGTATTTT
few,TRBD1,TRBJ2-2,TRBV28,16,CASSLSGQGTAGELFF,TGTGCCAGCAGCCTTAGTGGACAGGGCACGGCCGGGGAGCTGTTTTTT
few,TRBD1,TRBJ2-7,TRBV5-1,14,CASSLGQGADEQYF,TGCGCCAGCAGCTTGGGGCAGGGGGCCGACGAGCAGTACTTC
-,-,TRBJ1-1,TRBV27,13,CASSLEWDTEAFF,TGTGCCAGCAGTTTAGAGTGGGACACTGAAGCTTTCTTT
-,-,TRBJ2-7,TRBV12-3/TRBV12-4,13,CASSLALGCEQYF,TGTGCCAGCAGTTTAGCGCTGGGTTGCGAGCAGTACTTC
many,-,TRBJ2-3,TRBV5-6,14,CASSLAQAGDTQYF,TGTGCCAGCAGCTTGGCCCAAGCGGGAGATACGCAGTATTTT
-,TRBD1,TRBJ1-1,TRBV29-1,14,CSVSRTGAFTEAFF,TGCAGCGTATCACGGACAGGGGCGTTCACTGAAGCTTTCTTT
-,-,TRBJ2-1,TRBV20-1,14,CSGLEDWINNEQFF,TGCAGTGGTTTAGAGGACTGGATAAACAATGAGCAGTTCTTC
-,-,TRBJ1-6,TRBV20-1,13,CSARERANSPLHF,TGCAGTGCTAGAGAGCGTGCTAATTCACCCCTCCACTTT
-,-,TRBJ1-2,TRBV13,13,CASSVQGGYGYTF,TGTGCCAGCAGCGTACAGGGTGGCTATGGCTACACCTTC
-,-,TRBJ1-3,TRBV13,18,CASSLSYPAGYSGNTVYF,TGTGCCAGCAGCTTATCCTACCCGGCGGGCTACTCTGGAAACACCGTATATTTT
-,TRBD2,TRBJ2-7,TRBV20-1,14,CSARASGRTYEQYF,TGCAGTGCTAGGGCTAGCGGGAGAACCTACGAACAGTACTTC
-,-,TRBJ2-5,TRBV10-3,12,CATAAASETQYF,TGTGCCACCGCCGCGGCCTCGGAGACCCAGTACTTC
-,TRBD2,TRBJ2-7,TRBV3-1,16,CASSPPGLAGAYEQYF,TGTGCCAGCAGCCCCCCTGGACTAGCGGGGGCCTACGAGCAGTACTTC
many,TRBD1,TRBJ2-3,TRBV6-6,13,CASNRQGADTQYF,TGTGCCAGCAATCGACAGGGGGCCGATACGCAGTATTTT
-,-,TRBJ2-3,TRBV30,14,CAWEIGGPTDTQYF,TGCGCCTGGGAAATTGGGGGCCCCACAGATACGCAGTATTTT
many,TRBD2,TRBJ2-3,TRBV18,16,CASSPPRLAGTDTQYF,TGTGCCAGCTCACCACCGAGACTAGCGGGAACAGATACGCAGTATTTT
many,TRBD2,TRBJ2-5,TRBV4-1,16,CASSRGLLAGKETQYF,TGCGCCAGCAGCCGGGGTTTACTAGCGGGAAAAGAGACCCAGTACTTC
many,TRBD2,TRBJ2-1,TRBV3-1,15,CASSPSSGRRNEQFF,TGTGCCAGCAGCCCCTCTAGCGGGAGACGCAATGAGCAGTTCTTC
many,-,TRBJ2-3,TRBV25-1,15,CASSEGTKSTDTQYF,TGTGCCAGCAGTGAAGGGACAAAGAGCACAGATACGCAGTATTTT
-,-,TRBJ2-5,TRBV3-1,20,CASSQEYEGYKGPSQETQYF,TGTGCCAGCAGCCAAGAGTATGAAGGGTATAAGGGACCGTCTCAAGAGACCCAGTACTTC
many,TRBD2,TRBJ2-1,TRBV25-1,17,CASSEAQGSGGDNEQFF,TGTGCCAGCAGTGAAGCCCAGGGGAGCGGGGGGGACAATGAGCAGTTCTTC
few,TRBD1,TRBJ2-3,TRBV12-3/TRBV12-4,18,CASSLGTGKTLSTDTQYF,TGTGCCAGCAGTTTAGGGACAGGGAAAACACTTAGCACAGATACGCAGTATTTT
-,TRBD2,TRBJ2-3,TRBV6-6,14,CASNPGLHTDTQYF,TGTGCCAGCAATCCGGGACTACACACAGATACGCAGTATTTT
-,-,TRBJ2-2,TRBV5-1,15,CASSLWQGNTGGLFF,TGCGCCAGCAGCTTGTGGCAGGGGAACACCGGGGGGCTGTTTTTT
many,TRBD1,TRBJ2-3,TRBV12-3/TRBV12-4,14,CATTPGQNTDTQYF,TGTGCCACCACCCCGGGACAGAACACAGATACGCAGTATTTT
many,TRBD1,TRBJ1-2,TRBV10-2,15,CASSGRTGLNYGYTF,TGCGCCAGCAGCGGTCGGACAGGGCTTAACTATGGCTACACCTTC
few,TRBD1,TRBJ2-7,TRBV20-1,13,CSAGTGPYNEQYF,TGCAGTGCTGGGACAGGACCCTACAATGAGCAGTACTTC